This section outlines one T cell receptor beta chain sequence together with its context. This clone was recorded only once. No antigen is known for it. No quality values exist for individual bases; no much larger clone is one base distant. The data were obtained in a study of cytomegalovirus exposure and HLA in healthy donors listed by TCRdb under 2017. Context from the whole study: An earlier analysis of 587 of the donors reported 276 Gb of sequence data and 117 million unique TCR beta sequences obtained from around 190 million T cells. An early release that covered about 640 HLA-typed donors contained 250 to 350 gigabases of sequencing data and tens of millions of unique TCR sequences. Of the 350 to 450 genotyped donors, around 81% fell in the genetic ancestry cluster associated with self-reported Caucasian donors. The aim of the study was to test whether cataloging public T cell receptors could identify signatures of past pathogen exposure. The study used immunosequencing to profile the T cell repertoires of approximately 630 subjects and linked those repertoires to cytomegalovirus serostatus. Along with the roughly 670-subject first cohort, a separate validation cohort of 120 different subjects was used. High-throughput TCR immunosequencing, statistical association of individual TCRs with disease status, and machine learning were combined to predict cytomegalovirus infection status. A later analysis re-examined previously published TCR beta repertoires from roughly 720 donors and added high-resolution HLA genotyping to investigate patterns of TCR occurrence. Rather than using new phenotypic data, the later analysis identified candidate immune exposures from TCR beta sequences and from how often those sequences occurred across donors. An earlier analysis of some 500 of the donors used high-throughput TCR beta sequencing to judge whether each TCR beta V gene segment behaved as functional or pseudogenic. Alongside the repertoire data, information on donor age, sex, ethnicity and CMV serostatus was compiled. A later genetic analysis took genome-wide SNP genotypes for about 55% of the roughly 700 donors and used that subset as a discovery cohort. Every discovery cohort repertoire had been produced on one sequencing platform. Both class I and class II loci were covered by HLA typing, at four-digit resolution. Typing coverage differed by locus: A, B, C, DRB1 and DQB1 were typed in roughly 629-630 donors, DQA1 in 500 to 550, DPA1 in 600 to 610, and DPB1 in around 490. Several DR-DQ haplotypes were handled as single units for association and clustering because linkage in the cohort was strong. Among under 450 genotyped donors of the cohort, an average of about 240,000 unique TCR beta nucleotide sequences were sequenced per donor, roughly a sixth of them non-productive. The study at large found these results: V-gene and J-gene trimming of TCR beta chains was associated with a missense DCLRE1C variant in a later genetic analysis, and the association was replicated in an independent cohort. Immune exposure information for the cohort was limited to CMV serostatus. The earlier analysis of 587 of the donors excluded some 16 rarely observed V segments, including chromosome 9 orphons, because counts were too low. Roughly uniform sequencing depth across donors was assumed in presence/absence analyses, although this assumption may not hold. A further reported finding was that TCR beta sequences accurately predicted the HLA-A and HLA-B alleles for most subjects in the first cohort. Strong co-occurrence of HLA alleles, especially DR and DQ, made assigning TCR associations to individual alleles difficult. Cytomegalovirus status was reported to be diagnosed by the classifier with high specificity and sensitivity in both the original and validation cohorts. In vitro tests confirmed that three of the cytomegalovirus-associated TCR beta chains recognize cytomegalovirus antigens. A total of roughly 160 TCR beta chains were listed by the study as associated with cytomegalovirus. According to a later genetic analysis, donors in an Asian-associated ancestry cluster had fewer N-insertions in productive TCRs than the approximately 630-donor mean. Only TCR beta chains were sequenced in this cohort, and the absence of alpha or paired-chain data limited detectable features. The authors suggested that the approach could potentially be extended to other disease states and immunological phenotypes. Some IMGT-functional V segments, including TRBV6-2 and TRBV6-3, could not be distinguished by the 87-base-pair reads and were therefore excluded. Broadly in line with IMGT annotations, most TCR beta V segments showed up in productive rearrangements about 87% or about 30% of the time in an earlier analysis of several hundred of the donors. Correlated functional status among segregating V segments might be attributable to linkage disequilibrium, but an unknown experimental factor could not be ruled out. In a later analysis, several top co-occurrence clusters were reported to appear linked to parvovirus B19, influenza, CMV and Epstein-Barr virus. In a later analysis, most CMV-associated TCR beta chains were found to appear HLA-restricted, with HLA associations seemingly driven largely by CMV exposure. HLA typing was unavailable for some donors at each locus, so association tests used only the typed subset. Compared with equally common non-associated chains, HLA-associated TCR beta chains in a later analysis were more clonally expanded and had lower generation probabilities. The sequencing pipeline was judged likely to have produced a cluster of highly shared sequence variants as a technical artifact. In a later analysis, the rate of TCR association differed among HLA loci, with DRB1 alleles having the most associated TCRs and HLA-C alleles having the fewest. A later analysis associated some 17,000 TCR beta sequences with specific HLA alleles at a false discovery rate of 0.05. While some public TCRs were present in many individuals, most TCR sequences turned up only very rarely across donors.

The cohort was made up of 666 healthy bone marrow donors. Cohort members were all nominally healthy when sampled, although unrecorded immune exposures were likely present. The donor tested CMV seronegative and was one of the 352 seronegative cohort members. A peripheral blood sample was collected from each donor, and TCR beta sequencing was performed on peripheral blood mononuclear cells. The Qiagen DNeasy Blood Extraction Kit was used to extract genomic DNA from the blood cell samples. To prepare the library, the immunoSEQ multiplex PCR assay was applied. The multiplex PCR relied on a mix of 60 forward primers for TCR Vbeta segments and 13 reverse primers for TCR Jbeta segments. A multiplex PCR assay on genomic DNA amplified the CDR3 region of rearranged TCR beta genes. The amplified TCR beta libraries were sequenced on the Illumina HiSeq System as 87-base-pair reads. For the original study's pipeline: A later analysis tallied roughly 80 million unique TCR beta chains across the 650 to 750 repertoires, and around 9.9 million of those chains were shared by two or more donors. To remove PCR and sequencing errors, raw reads were error-corrected and collapsed into unique sequences using a nearest-neighbor algorithm that merged closely related sequences. Alignment of CDR3 sequences to IMGT reference sequences was used to assign V, D and J gene segments. Each retained sequence needed at least a six-nucleotide match to both a V gene segment and a J gene segment. Rearrangements were classified as productive when the CDR3 lacked stop codons and remained in frame with V and J, and all other rearrangements were classified as non-productive. Following IMGT convention, CDR3 was defined as the stretch from the second conserved V-encoded cysteine up to the conserved J-encoded phenylalanine. Sequences without an unambiguous match to a single V gene segment were excluded from the earlier analysis of about 600 of the donors. An earlier analysis of a few hundred of the donors classified V segments as functional when productive rearrangements were above 56.7% and as segregating when the standard deviation between donors was above 5%. A statistical classification framework was built to diagnose cytomegalovirus status from the catalog of TCR beta chain sequences. In a later analysis, V and J genes were assigned by comparing TCR nucleotide sequences against IMGT/GENE-DB human TR gene sequences. Using the TCRdist pipeline, a later analysis assigned CDR3 sequences along with most-parsimonious VDJ recombination scenarios. In a later analysis, every TCR beta chain was defined by the combination of its CDR3 amino acid sequence and its V-gene family, and reads without a unique V-gene family were dropped. To address suspected cross-contamination and a sequencing artifact, a later analysis removed a few hundred highly shared, low-generation-probability nucleotide sequences. In a later analysis, a clonal expansion index for each public chain was calculated from normalized within-repertoire ranks of inferred template counts. A later analysis computed generation probabilities with a VDJ recombination model fitted to out-of-frame rearrangements, and checked the results against IGoR. In a later analysis, hypergeometric tests were used to score TCR-TCR, TCR-HLA and TCR-CMV co-occurrence, with a repertoire-size bias correction applied to TCR pairs. To estimate false discovery rates, a later analysis permuted the HLA or CMV assignments 20 times. A later analysis grouped co-occurring TCRs with DBSCAN, adding TCRdist sequence similarity when clustering within HLA-allele-positive subsets. Co-occurrence clustering excluded repertoires with fewer than 30,000 or more than 120,000 public chains, plus five with anomalous nucleotide sharing. Held by TCRdb, this immuneACCESS table contains in-frame sequences only and omits some clones. Under half of the omission traces to an unresolved V gene where checked; the cause of the rest is unknown. Clone size and the V and J calls come from that table; the DNA yielded D and trimming. The sample records about 37,000 clones, over 70% of which are singletons. The ten largest clones add up to roughly 6.7% of the sample.

The CDR3 covers 15 residues, taking in both the cysteine and the phenylalanine. The read is trimmed to its CDR3 DNA, 45 bases read in frame from base 1. Sequences SNHLY (CDR1) and FYNNEI (CDR2) are obtained from the germline V gene. V is reduced by 6 bases and J by 3 bases, leaving a spacing of 15 bases between them. Sequencing used PBMCs. The V gene is TRBV2 and the J gene is TRBJ2-1, with no D gene named confidently. The origin of this receptor is a man in his thirties or forties in good health and CMV-seronegative. The CDR3 region: CASSDRWAVYNEQFF. The DNA is TGTGCCAGCAGCGACCGGTGGGCAGTCTACAATGAGCAGTTCTTC.